Below, 7 T cell receptor beta chains from the same sample are listed, as sequenced in a study of spatial heterogeneity in lung cancer. Specified time point: blood at routine non-recurrence follow-up after resection. TCRdb re-called the 5' RACE reads through MiXCR, storing one row per CDR3 protein. The profile shows over 95,000 distinct CDR3 sequences, 11% of them singletons. The sequencing here drew on PBMCs, taken at follow-up. Source of these receptors: a female donor with early-stage non-small cell lung cancer.

This clonotype appeared a few times. The chain employs TRBV7-8 and TRBJ2-3; 11 bases align to TRBD2. The CDR3 covers 16 residues. CDR1 and CDR2 from the germline V gene are SGHVS and FQNEAQ. V lost 0 bases to trimming and J lost 5 bases; unmatched junction nucleotides: 4. In DNA form, the CDR3 reads TGTGCCAGCAGCTTAGCACTAGCGGGAGAATTAGATACGCAGTATTTT. Amino acids: CASSLALAGELDTQYF. Full variable domain (rest looked up from reference TRBV7-8 and TRBJ2-3): GAGVSQSPRYKVAKRGQDVALRCDPISGHVSLFWYQQALGQGPEFLTYFQNEAQLDKSGLPSDRFFAERPEGSVSTLKIQRTQQEDSAVYLCASSLALAGELDTQYFGPGTRLTVL.

The gene calls are TRBV28 and TRBJ2-1; D unclear. V lost 6 bases and J lost 8, with 11 bases in between. The CDR3 contains 12 residues. Germline CDR1 is MDHEN and CDR2 is SYDVKM. This CDR3 reads CASSPQVYEQFF. In nucleotides, the CDR3 is TGTGCCAGCAGCCCCCAGGTATATGAGCAGTTCTTC.

This clonotype was detected a few times. This chain connects TRBV12-3 or TRBV12-4 to TRBJ1-2; unclear D gene. The CDR3 spans 13 residues. The germline V and J ends were trimmed by 6 bases and 6 bases, with 14 bases remaining between them. The CDR3 here is CASRLTVLDGYTF. The CDR3 DNA reads as TGTGCCAGCAGACTTACAGTTCTCGATGGCTACACCTTC.

This clonotype came up many times. V usage is TRBV20-1 and J usage is TRBJ2-1, with unresolved D. Germline V gives CDR1 DFQATT, CDR2 SNEGSKA (reference sequence). CDR3 length: 14 residues. V was cut by 1 base and J by 2 bases, with 9 bases left in between. In nucleotides, the CDR3 is TGCAGTGCTAGAGTTTTAGGCACCTACAATGAGCAGTTCTTC. It codes for CSARVLGTYNEQFF.

This clonotype was counted only a few times. The V and J genes are TRBV5-1 and TRBJ2-1; 7 bases map to TRBD2. V shed 1 base, J shed 0 bases, and the junction held 10 bases outside the gene matches. Germline values: CDR1 SGHRS, CDR2 YFSETQ. The CDR3 covers 18 residues. CDR3 region: CASSLFNSGRSSYNEQFF. CDR3 sequence (DNA): TGCGCCAGCAGCTTGTTTAATAGCGGGCGAAGCTCCTACAATGAGCAGTTCTTC. Using reference TRBV5-1 and TRBJ2-1 for the parts outside the CDR3, the full variable domain is KAGVTQTPRYLIKTRGQQVTLSCSPISGHRSVSWYQQTPGQGLQFLFEYFSETQRNKGNFPGRFSGRQFSNSRSEMNVSTLELGDSALYLCASSLFNSGRSSYNEQFFGPGTRLTVL.

This clonotype was recorded many times. CDR3 bases: TGTGCCAGCAGCCGCCGTCGGTCGGAACAAGAGACCCAGTACTTC. Translation gives CASSRRRSEQETQYF. The chain links TRBV3-1 to TRBJ2-5; D gene uncertain. The CDR3 is 15 amino acids. Germline V gene sequence: CDR1 LGHDT, CDR2 YNNKEL (reference sequence). With 4 bases removed from V and 2 bases from J, the gap between germline ends came to 14 bases.

This clonotype occurred a few times. This chain joins TRBV7-2 and TRBJ2-2; 10 bases are shared with TRBD2. The CDR3 consists of 16 residues. The V segment lost 5 bases and the J segment 4 bases; nucleotides outside the gene matches: 7. The germline V gene encodes CDR1 SGHTA and CDR2 FQGNSA. The CDR3 sequence: CASSPSLAGVTGELFF. In nucleotides, the CDR3 is TGTGCCAGCAGCCCCTCCCTAGCGGGAGTCACCGGGGAGCTGTTTTTT.